This T cell receptor (beta chain) was obtained from a study of blood T cell repertoires in COVID-19. Here immunoSEQ multiplex PCR was the method, and the copy in TCRdb shows in-frame clones only, minus some. In the table there are 30,000 to 40,000 clones, less than 90% of which are singletons. Sequenced material: peripheral blood. The receptor comes from a man in his sixties with COVID-19, enrolled during active disease.

CDR3 sequence: CASRGQGTQSYGYTF. In DNA, the CDR3 is TGTGCCAGCAGAGGACAGGGGACCCAAAGCTATGGCTACACCTTC. The rearrangement uses TRBV28 and TRBJ1-2, with 9 bases that match TRBD1. The CDR3 extends over 15 amino acids. J lost 4 bases, V lost 6 bases, and 9 bases had no gene match. Germline CDR1 is MDHEN and CDR2 is SYDVKM.